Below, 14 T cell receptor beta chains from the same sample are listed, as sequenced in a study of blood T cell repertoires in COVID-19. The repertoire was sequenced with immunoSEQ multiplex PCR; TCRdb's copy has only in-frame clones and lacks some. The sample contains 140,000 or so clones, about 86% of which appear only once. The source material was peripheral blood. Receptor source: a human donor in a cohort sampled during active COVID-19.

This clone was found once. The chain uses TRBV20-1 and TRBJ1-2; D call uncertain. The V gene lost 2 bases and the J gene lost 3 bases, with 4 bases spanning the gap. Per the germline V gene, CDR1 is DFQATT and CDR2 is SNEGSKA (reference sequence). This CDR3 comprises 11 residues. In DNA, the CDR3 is TGCAGTGCTAGACAGGACTATGGCTACACCTTC. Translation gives CSARQDYGYTF.

Written as DNA, the CDR3 is TGTGCCAGCAGCTTAGGGGACAGGGGACGGCCCCAGCATTTT. Residues: CASSLGDRGRPQHF. The chain couples TRBV7-6 to TRBJ1-5; TRBD1 matches at 10 bases. The CDR3 has 14 amino acids. With 1 base clipped from V and 9 bases from J, the junction kept 3 bases outside the gene matches. Germline CDR1 is SGHVS and CDR2 is FNYEAQ. The full variable domain, in which reference TRBV7-6 and TRBJ1-5 provide the parts outside the CDR3, is GAGVSQSPRYKVTKRGQDVALRCDPISGHVSLYWYRQALGQGPEFLTYFNYEAQQDKSGLPNDRFSAERPEGSISTLTIQRTEQRDSAMYRCASSLGDRGRPQHFGDGTRLSIL.

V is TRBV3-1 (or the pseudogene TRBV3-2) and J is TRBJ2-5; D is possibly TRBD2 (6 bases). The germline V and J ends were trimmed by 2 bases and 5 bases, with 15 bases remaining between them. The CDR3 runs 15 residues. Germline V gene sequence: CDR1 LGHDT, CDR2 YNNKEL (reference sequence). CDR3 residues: CASSQRGPRGETQYF. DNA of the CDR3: TGTGCCAGCAGCCAACGGGGCCCCCGGGGGGAGACCCAGTACTTC.

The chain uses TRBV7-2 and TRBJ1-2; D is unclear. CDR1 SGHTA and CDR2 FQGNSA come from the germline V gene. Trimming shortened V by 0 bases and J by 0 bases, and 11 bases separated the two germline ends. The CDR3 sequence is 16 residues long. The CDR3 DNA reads TGTGCCAGCAGCTTAGCCGGTTCGGGAGCTAACTATGGCTACACCTTC. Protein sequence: CASSLAGSGANYGYTF.

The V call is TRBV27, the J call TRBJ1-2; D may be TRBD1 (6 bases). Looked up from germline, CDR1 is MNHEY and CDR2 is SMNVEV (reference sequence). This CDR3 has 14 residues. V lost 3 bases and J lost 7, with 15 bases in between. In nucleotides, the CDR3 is TGTGCCAGCAGTTTGGCGAACAGGGAGGGTGGCTACACCTTC. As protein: CASSLANREGGYTF.

The CDR3 loop reads CASSLGTSNQPQHF. The CDR3 region has the DNA TGCGCCAGCAGCTTGGGTACATCCAATCAGCCCCAGCATTTT. The chain combines TRBV5-1 with TRBJ1-5; no clear D gene. The ends were cut back, 0 bases at V and 3 bases at J, with 7 bases in the middle. The germline CDR1 and CDR2 sequences are SGHRS and YFSETQ. There are 14 residues in the CDR3.

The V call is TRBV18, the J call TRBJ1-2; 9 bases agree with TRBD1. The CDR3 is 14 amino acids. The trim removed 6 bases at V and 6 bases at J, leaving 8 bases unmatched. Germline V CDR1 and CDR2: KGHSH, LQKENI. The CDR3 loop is CASSELGTGNGYTF. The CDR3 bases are TGTGCCAGCTCTGAATTGGGGACAGGGAATGGCTACACCTTC.

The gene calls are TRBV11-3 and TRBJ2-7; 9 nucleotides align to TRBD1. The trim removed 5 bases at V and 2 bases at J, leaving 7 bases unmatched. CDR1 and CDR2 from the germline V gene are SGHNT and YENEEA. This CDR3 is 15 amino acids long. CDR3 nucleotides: TGTGCCAGCAGCCCCACCGGGACAGGGCCCTACGAGCAGTACTTC. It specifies CASSPTGTGPYEQYF.

CDR3 residues: CASSQRDRFYEQYF. For the CDR3, the DNA is TGTGCCAGCAGCCAACGGGACAGGTTCTACGAGCAGTACTTC. The chain uses TRBV11-2 and TRBJ2-7; TRBD1 matches 8 bases. Germline CDR1 SGHAT, CDR2 FQNNGV. There are 14 residues in the CDR3. After removal of 5 bases from V and 3 bases from J, the junction contained 6 bases not matched to a gene.

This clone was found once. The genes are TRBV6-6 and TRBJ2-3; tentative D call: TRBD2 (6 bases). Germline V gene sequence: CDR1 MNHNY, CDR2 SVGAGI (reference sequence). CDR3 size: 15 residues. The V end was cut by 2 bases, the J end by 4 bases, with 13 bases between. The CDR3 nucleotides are TGTGCCAGCAGTTACGGATCGGAGGGTGCAGATACGCAGTATTTT. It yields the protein CASSYGSEGADTQYF.

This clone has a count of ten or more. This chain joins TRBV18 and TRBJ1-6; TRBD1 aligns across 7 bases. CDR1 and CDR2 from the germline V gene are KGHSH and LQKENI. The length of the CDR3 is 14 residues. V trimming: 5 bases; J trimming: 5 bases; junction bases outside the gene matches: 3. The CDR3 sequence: CASSSGQNNSPLHF. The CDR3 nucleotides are TGTGCCAGCTCATCGGGACAGAATAATTCACCCCTCCACTTT.

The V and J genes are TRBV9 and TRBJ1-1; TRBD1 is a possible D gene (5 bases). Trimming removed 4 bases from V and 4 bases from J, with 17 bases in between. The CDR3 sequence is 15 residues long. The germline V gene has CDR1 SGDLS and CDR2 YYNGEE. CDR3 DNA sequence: TGTGCCAGCAGCCTACATGTGACAGAGCTCACTGAAGCTTTCTTT. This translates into CASSLHVTELTEAFF.

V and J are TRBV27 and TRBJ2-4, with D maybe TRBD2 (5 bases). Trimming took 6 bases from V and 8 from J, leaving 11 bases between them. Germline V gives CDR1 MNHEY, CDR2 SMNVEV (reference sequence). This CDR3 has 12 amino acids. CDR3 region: CASRSSGDIQYF. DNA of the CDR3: TGTGCCAGCAGGTCCTCCGGGGACATTCAGTACTTC.

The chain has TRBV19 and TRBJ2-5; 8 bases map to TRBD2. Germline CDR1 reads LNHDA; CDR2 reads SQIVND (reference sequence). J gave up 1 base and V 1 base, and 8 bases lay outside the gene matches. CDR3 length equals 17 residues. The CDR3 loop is CASSIGSGGAGQETQYF. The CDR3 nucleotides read TGTGCCAGTAGTATAGGGAGCGGGGGAGCAGGCCAAGAGACCCAGTACTTC.